The 23 T cell receptor beta chains presented below share a single source sample, sequenced in a study of OX40 agonist ivuxolimab in advanced cancers. TCRdb keeps only in-frame clones here, not all; method: immunoSEQ multiplex PCR. The data hold about 55,000 clones, with about 88% observed a single time. Material: CD4+ or CD8+ T cells sorted from blood, obtained in a trial of the OX40 agonist ivuxolimab. The receptors derive from an adult with an advanced solid tumor such as melanoma, head and neck, liver or kidney cancer.

The rearrangement links TRBV6-1 to TRBJ1-1, with TRBD1 matching 8 bases. The V gene end was trimmed by 6 bases and the J gene end by 5 bases; junction bases not matched to a gene: 11. CDR1 and CDR2 (germline): MNHNS, SASEGT. The CDR3 sequence is 15 residues long. In nucleotides, the CDR3 is TGTGCCAGCAGGGACCCGGACAGGGCGGGAACTGAAGCTTTCTTT. As protein: CASRDPDRAGTEAFF.

The V gene is TRBV5-6, the J gene TRBJ2-1; 10 bases are shared with TRBD2. This CDR3 region has 15 residues. The J segment lost 6 bases and the V segment lost 4 bases, leaving 7 bases of the junction unmatched. CDR1 SGHDT and CDR2 YYEEEE come from the germline V gene. The CDR3 nucleotides read TGTGCCAGCAGCAGTCTAGCGGGAGCGGTCAATGAGCAGTTCTTC. This encodes CASSSLAGAVNEQFF.

The table lists this clone with a count of one. V and J are TRBV28 and TRBJ2-7; TRBD2 matches 7 bases. The ends lost 6 bases at V and 2 bases at J; junction bases unmatched: 7. CDR3 length: 14 residues. The germline gives CDR1 MDHEN, CDR2 SYDVKM. The CDR3 DNA reads TGTGCCAGCAGGGGGCTAGCGGCCACCTACGAGCAGTACTTC. Protein: CASRGLAATYEQYF.

This clone has a single count. The J gene is TRBJ1-5, the V gene TRBV27; D is possibly TRBD1 (5 bases). The CDR3 is 13 residues long. V was clipped by 6 bases and J by 5 bases, with 11 bases between them. In germline, CDR1 is MNHEY, CDR2 SMNVEV (reference sequence). The CDR3 sequence: CASSDSRYQPQHF. The CDR3 DNA reads as TGTGCCAGCAGCGACAGTAGATATCAGCCCCAGCATTTT.

V is TRBV5-1 and J is TRBJ2-1; TRBD2 agrees at 9 bases. The CDR3 sequence is 18 residues long. V lost 3 bases, J lost 0 bases, and 10 bases stayed unmatched. Germline CDR1 is SGHRS and CDR2 is YFSETQ. DNA of the CDR3: TGCGCCAGCAGCTCCGACCCTCTAGCGGGGTCCTCCTACAATGAGCAGTTCTTC. The encoded protein is CASSSDPLAGSSYNEQFF.

The chain is built from TRBV28 and TRBJ1-1; no firm D call. The CDR3 has 12 amino acids. V was shortened by 3 bases and J by 3 bases, with 5 bases between the two germline ends. CDR1 and CDR2 (germline): MDHEN, SYDVKM. The CDR3 DNA reads TGTGCCAGCAGTTTTTGGGACACTGAAGCTTTCTTT. This codes for CASSFWDTEAFF. Supplemented by reference TRBV28 and TRBJ1-1, the full variable domain reads DVKVTQSSRYLVKRTGEKVFLECVQDMDHENMFWYRQDPGLGLRLIYFSYDVKMKEKGDIPEGYSVSREKKERFSLILESASTNQTSMYLCASSFWDTEAFFGQGTRLTVV.

The chain recombines TRBV11-1 with TRBJ1-2; 8 bases match TRBD1. This CDR3 contains 13 residues. V lost 5 bases, J lost 5 bases, and 4 bases stayed unmatched. CDR1 SGHAT and CDR2 FQDESV come from the germline V gene (reference sequence). This CDR3 reads CASSQYRGYGYTF. The CDR3 DNA reads TGTGCCAGCAGCCAATACAGGGGGTATGGCTACACCTTC.

J is TRBJ2-3 and V is TRBV7-3; D possibly corresponds to TRBD2 (5 bases). V was shortened by 4 bases and J by 2 bases, with 7 bases between the two germline ends. Germline V gene data show CDR1 as SGHTA and CDR2 as FQGTGA. This CDR3 spans 13 amino acids. In DNA, the CDR3 is TGTGCCAGCAGCTCGGGAAACACAGATACGCAGTATTTT. It is translated as CASSSGNTDTQYF.

The chain employs TRBV6-1 and TRBJ1-3; D uncertain. V was shortened by 5 bases and J by 0 bases, with 11 bases between the two germline ends. CDR1 MNHNS and CDR2 SASEGT come from the germline V gene. This CDR3 has 15 amino acids. The CDR3 coding sequence is TGTGCCAGCAGTTTCGGACCGACCTCTGGAAACACCATATATTTT. Protein: CASSFGPTSGNTIYF.

The chain uses TRBV28 and TRBJ2-2; 7 bases agree with TRBD1. Germline V gene lookup returns CDR1 MDHEN and CDR2 SYDVKM. This CDR3 has 14 residues. V shed 7 bases, J shed 5 bases, and the junction held 7 bases outside the gene matches. CDR3 protein: CASIEGGTTGELFF. Here the CDR3 DNA reads TGTGCCAGCATCGAAGGGGGCACGACCGGGGAGCTGTTTTTT.

V is TRBV5-6 and J is TRBJ2-5; TRBD2 is a possible D gene (5 bases). The V end lost 1 base, the J end lost 5 bases, and 9 bases lay between the germline ends. The CDR3 is made up of 13 amino acids. Germline V gene sequence: CDR1 SGHDT, CDR2 YYEEEE. CDR3 DNA sequence: TGTGCCAGCAGCTTGCCGGGAAGGGAGACCCAGTACTTC. It is translated as CASSLPGRETQYF. Drawing the rest from reference TRBV5-6 and TRBJ2-5, the complete variable domain is DAGVTQSPTHLIKTRGQQVTLRCSPKSGHDTVSWYQQALGQGPQFIFQYYEEEERQRGNFPDRFSGHQFPNYSSELNVNALLLGDSALYLCASSLPGRETQYFGPGTRLLVL.

The V call is TRBV10-2, the J call TRBJ2-7; possibly TRBD1 or TRBD2 for D (5 bases each). Trimming took off 2 bases at V and 5 bases at J, with 16 bases between the two ends. The length of the CDR3 is 15 residues. Germline-derived CDR1 and CDR2 are WSHSY and SAAADI. The CDR3 protein is CASSEGTTRSDEQYV. CDR3 nucleotides: TGCGCCAGCAGTGAGGGGACCACACGGTCGGACGAGCAGTACGTC.

The CDR3, as DNA: TGCAGCGTACAAATTTACGACAGGGGGCTCACCGGGGAGCTGTTTTTT. It codes for CSVQIYDRGLTGELFF. This chain links TRBV29-1 with TRBJ2-2, with 10 bases identical to TRBD1. Per germline, CDR1 SQVTM and CDR2 ANQGSEA. This CDR3 has 16 amino acids. V dropped 6 bases and J dropped 4; count of bases not matched to a gene: 11.

The chain couples TRBV9 to TRBJ1-1; no reliable D call. This CDR3 is 15 amino acids long. The germline gives CDR1 SGDLS, CDR2 YYNGEE. Trimming took 0 bases from V and 0 from J, leaving 9 bases between them. This chain's CDR3 is CASSVGVFMNTEAFF. The CDR3 coding sequence is TGTGCCAGCAGCGTAGGAGTTTTCATGAACACTGAAGCTTTCTTT.

V usage is TRBV29-1 and J usage is TRBJ2-1; D may be TRBD2 (5 bases). With 7 bases removed from V and 7 bases from J, the gap between germline ends came to 11 bases. CDR1 and CDR2 (germline): SQVTM, ANQGSEA. CDR3 length: 11 residues. The CDR3 nucleotides are TGCAGCGGACTAAGGGTAAATGAGCAGTTCTTC. This sequence encodes CSGLRVNEQFF.

The chain combines TRBV14 with TRBJ2-1; 13 positions match TRBD2. Germline loops: CDR1 SGHDN, CDR2 FVKESK. J was trimmed by 5 bases and V by 2 bases; bases with no gene match: 3. CDR3 length equals 16 residues. The CDR3 DNA reads TGTGCCAGCAGCCAAACCGGGACTAGCGGGGACAATGAGCAGTTCTTC. Amino acid sequence: CASSQTGTSGDNEQFF.

The chain has TRBV29-1 and TRBJ2-1; 12 nucleotides agree with TRBD2. V was clipped by 7 bases and J by 6 bases; unmatched bases: 7. This CDR3 spans 14 amino acids. Germline V lookup: CDR1 SQVTM, CDR2 ANQGSEA. This CDR3 is CSGTSGMRGNEQFF. CDR3 DNA sequence: TGCAGCGGGACTAGCGGGATGAGGGGCAATGAGCAGTTCTTC.

CDR3 DNA: TGTGCCAGTAGCTACAGGGGCTACGAGCAGTACTTC. Translating gives CASSYRGYEQYF. The genes are TRBV19 and TRBJ2-7, with 7 bases aligning to TRBD1. This CDR3 is 12 amino acids long. The V segment lost 6 bases and the J segment 3 bases; nucleotides outside the gene matches: 2. Germline values: CDR1 LNHDA, CDR2 SQIVND (reference sequence).

The chain links TRBV19 to TRBJ2-5, with D unresolved. The ends were cut back, 1 base at V and 5 bases at J, with 14 bases in the middle. CDR1 and CDR2 from the germline V gene are LNHDA and SQIVND (reference sequence). The CDR3 contains 15 residues. For the CDR3, the DNA is TGTGCCAGTAGTATAGTATCGTCCCATCAGGAGACCCAGTACTTC. It is translated as CASSIVSSHQETQYF.

The genes are TRBV4-2 and TRBJ1-2; D remains ambiguous. Deletions cut 1 base from V and 4 bases from J, with 13 bases between. Germline-derived CDR1 and CDR2 are LGHNA and YNFKEQ. The CDR3 runs 15 residues. CDR3 in DNA: TGTGCCAGCAGCCAAGTGGTAGGAGACGTCTATGGCTACACCTTC. Encoded protein: CASSQVVGDVYGYTF.

The chain links TRBV2 to TRBJ2-7, with D unresolved. The J call may be incorrect, as the DNA end agrees better with TRBJ2-1. The CDR3 totals 11 residues. Germline-derived CDR1 and CDR2 are SNHLY and FYNNEI. CDR3 DNA sequence: TGTGCCATCCGGGCAACCTACGAGCAGTTCTTC. As protein: CAIRATYEQFF.

The chain couples TRBV28 to TRBJ1-5; D possibly corresponds to TRBD1 (5 bases). Germline V CDR1 and CDR2: MDHEN, SYDVKM. The CDR3 contains 14 residues. V lost 3 bases and J lost 5, with 11 bases in between. The CDR3 coding sequence is TGTGCCAGCAGTTTCGCAGGGATCGATCAGCCCCAGCATTTT. It translates to CASSFAGIDQPQHF.

The sample holds a few counts of this clone. The genes are TRBV5-5 and TRBJ2-7; no clear D. This CDR3 is built from 15 residues. Deletions cut 2 bases from V and 3 bases from J, with 15 bases between. Germline CDR1 SGHKS, CDR2 YYEKEE (reference sequence). This CDR3 reads CASSLNLWESYEQYF. The CDR3 coding sequence is TGTGCCAGCAGCTTAAACCTCTGGGAAAGCTACGAGCAGTACTTC.